This T cell receptor beta chain was found in a study of vaccination effects on CD4 cells after COVID-19. Study-level findings and limits: Late post-vaccination, clones induced by infection and those induced by vaccine underwent marked clonal contraction.

This CDR3 comprises 15 residues. The germline CDR1 and CDR2 sequences are SNHLY and FYNNEI. The germline V and J ends were trimmed by 6 bases and 1 base, with 10 bases remaining between them. The sample holds a few counts of this clone. Its antigen is as yet unknown. Before any sequencing was done, the ViraFEST assay used viral peptide pools to expand antigen-specific CD4+ T cells. The culture ran for about 11 days, and then CD4+ T cells were isolated. PCR-confirmed SARS-CoV-2 infection occurred in the person between March and December 2020. Half of the medium was exchanged for IL-2 medium on both days 3 and 7. The data were produced by immunoSEQ multiplex PCR, yet TCRdb's version contains in-frame clones alone and is incomplete. This repertoire shows tens of thousands of clones, 55% to 75% found once; its top ten account for 28%.

This specimen consisted of CD4+ T cells from PBMCs cultured with a peptide pool, obtained before COVID-19 vaccination. J is TRBJ2-6 and V is TRBV2; D may be TRBD1 (6 bases). The sequence was obtained from a human donor who had a prior SARS-CoV-2 infection. DNA for the CDR3: TGTGCCAGCAGCAGGACAGATTCTGGGGCCAACGTCCTGACTTTC. It codes for CASSRTDSGANVLTF.